Given below is one T cell receptor beta chain in context. Antigen specificity is unknown. This sample is drawn from a study of lymphopenia after photon versus proton radiotherapy. Study results and limitations: Survival link was tested only in deceased patients; proton benefit remains a possibility.

This table comes from immunoSEQ multiplex PCR, and its TCRdb copy is limited to in-frame clones, with some not included. Among about 40,000 clones, 85% were seen once, and the ten largest hold 2.9%. Trimming removed 1 base at V and 3 bases at J, with 15 bases between. This CDR3 comprises 17 residues. Per germline, CDR1 SNHLY and CDR2 FYNNEI. The receptor was derived from a man aged 50 or older with gastric cancer. The V gene is TRBV2, the J gene TRBJ1-4, with a weak D call TRBD1 (6 bases). Here the sequenced sample was peripheral blood, taken from a patient treated with photon-based radiotherapy. Here the CDR3 DNA reads TGTGCCAGCAGTGAAGTGGGAGGGGGGGAGGCTAATGAAAAACTGTTTTTT. Protein: CASSEVGGGEANEKLFF. Full variable domain (rest looked up from reference TRBV2 and TRBJ1-4): EPEVTQTPSHQVTQMGQEVILRCVPISNHLYFYWYRQILGQKVEFLVSFYNNEISEKSEIFDDQFSVERPDGSNFTLKIRSTKLEDSAMYFCASSEVGGGEANEKLFFGSGTQLSVL.